This TCR beta chain was identified during a study of glioma-infiltrating T cells. Study-wide results and caveats: Non-neoplastic patients had below-expected tissue-blood divergence, while all gliomas exceeded expectation.

With respect to this clonotype: Its antigen is as yet unknown.

V lost 5 bases to trimming and J lost 2 bases, with 13 bases between them. Germline V lookup: CDR1 LGHNA, CDR2 YNFKEQ. The CDR3 sequence is 15 residues long. Using RNA template, CDR3s of TCR alpha and beta were amplified with iRepertoire arm-PCR. TCRdb ran MiXCR on the multiplex PCR reads and lists one entry per CDR3 protein. The sample has under 150,000 distinct CDR3 sequences, about two fifths seen once. The rearrangement joins TRBV4-2 to TRBJ2-1; the D gene is possibly TRBD2 (5 bases). The sample consisted of glioma tissue, nonneoplastic brain tissue, or PBMCs (not recorded which). This TCR derives from a human donor with low-grade glioma or glioblastoma, undergoing nonglioma brain surgery, or in good health (not recorded which). CDR3 in DNA: TGTGCCAGCAGCTTCCGGGATAGTACCTACAATGAGCAGTTCTTC. It yields the protein CASSFRDSTYNEQFF.